This entry describes one T cell receptor beta chain. The data belong to a study of blood T cell repertoires in COVID-19. About the research overall: Italy, Spain and the United States were the sources of the convalescent and acute COVID-19 samples. T cells, B-cell-depleted T cells, or PBMCs provided the cDNA or gDNA that served as material.

The germline gives CDR1 ENHRY, CDR2 SYGVKD. Trimming at V came to 5 bases and at J to 2 bases, leaving 3 bases not matched to a gene. This CDR3 has 15 residues. Original data processing: Amplified reference gene primers provided the basis for estimating nucleated cell counts. Profiling relied on immunoSEQ multiplex PCR, and the TCRdb table lists in-frame clones only, not all of them. V, J and clone size are taken as reported in that table, and D and trimming were inferred from the DNA itself. The sample includes under 200,000 clones, approximately 90% of them seen just once. The sequence was collected from a middle-aged man with active or convalescent COVID-19. Sample: peripheral blood. V usage is TRBV10-3 and J usage is TRBJ1-6, with 7 bases matching TRBD1. The DNA for the CDR3 is TGTGCCATCAGTAACGGACAGGCCTATAATTCACCCCTCCACTTT. Its protein is CAISNGQAYNSPLHF.